One sample yielded the 22 T cell receptor beta chains listed below, sequenced in a study (dated by TCRdb to 2014 to 2015). The library was produced with 5' RACE. The sequencing machine was an Illumina MiSeq. TCRdb took the public reads, trimmed them with fastp at Q25, ran MiXCR for clone calling and kept in-frame beta chains. Rows with a matching CDR3 protein are joined into one entry that keeps the most common DNA and genes. Here the sample has about 42,000 distinct CDR3 sequences; about 32% occur a single time. The top ten clonotypes cover approximately 4% of the sample. The source material was tumor-infiltrating memory CD4+ T cells sorted from the breast tumor. Read against the paper, the sample's cell subset or site label means: memory CD4+ T cells, CD4+CD45RO+CD25-. The source of these receptors is a female donor with breast cancer.

The chain joins TRBV6-5 to TRBJ1-1; 9 bases agree with TRBD1. The CDR3 loop spans 13 amino acids. V shed 2 bases, J shed 11 bases, and the junction held 6 bases outside the gene matches. Per germline, CDR1 MNHEY and CDR2 SVGAGI. The DNA of the CDR3 is TGTGCCAGCAGTTACACCGACAGGGGGGACGCTTTCTTT. It encodes CASSYTDRGDAFF.

Details on this clonotype: Just one base apart from a much larger clone, this may be a read error. The rearrangement uses TRBV20-1 and TRBJ2-3; TRBD2 matches at 11 bases. The CDR3 consists of 15 residues. CDR1 DFQATT and CDR2 SNEGSKA come from the germline V gene (reference sequence). The CDR3: CSARSHTSGGDTRYF. DNA for the CDR3: TGCAGTGCTAGAAGCCACACTAGCGGGGGAGATACGCGGTATTTT.

Comments on this clonotype: One base away lies a much larger clone, so this may be a sequencing read error. This chain links TRBV20-1 with TRBJ2-5; 10 nucleotides match TRBD1. This CDR3 region has 16 residues. Per germline, CDR1 DFQATT and CDR2 SNEGSKA (reference sequence). For the CDR3, the DNA is TGCAGTGCTGGAGATCGTGTGACAGGGGGCGGTGAGACCCAGTACTTC. Its translation is CSAGDRVTGGGETQYF.

J is TRBJ1-3 and V is TRBV19; tentative D call: TRBD1 (5 bases). Germline V gene lookup returns CDR1 LNHDA and CDR2 SQIVND (reference sequence). Deletions cut 8 bases from V and 0 bases from J, with 11 bases between. This CDR3 is 14 amino acids long. CDR3 amino acids: CASEGTTSGNTIYF. The CDR3 DNA is TGTGCCAGTGAAGGGACCACCTCTGGAAACACCATATATTTT.

This chain connects TRBV9 to TRBJ2-5, with a tentative D call TRBD1 (5 bases). This CDR3 spans 15 amino acids. Germline loops: CDR1 SGDLS, CDR2 YYNGEE. The V end lost 3 bases, the J end lost 5 bases, and 17 bases lay between the germline ends. The chain's CDR3 is CASSAISGPWETQYF. The CDR3 nucleotides are TGTGCCAGCAGCGCAATCTCAGGGCCGTGGGAGACCCAGTACTTC.

The V gene is TRBV6-2 or TRBV6-3, the J gene TRBJ2-7, with D maybe TRBD2 (5 bases). The CDR3 sequence is 12 residues long. The germline V gene has CDR1 MNHEY and CDR2 SVGEGT. V was trimmed by 1 base and J by 6 bases, leaving 7 bases between them. The CDR3 here is CASSYYRGEQYF. The CDR3 region has the DNA TGTGCCAGCAGTTACTATCGGGGCGAGCAGTACTTC.

The chain carries TRBV9 and TRBJ2-7; D possibly corresponds to TRBD2 (6 bases). This CDR3 comprises 14 residues. Trimming removed 2 bases at V and 2 bases at J, with 11 bases between. Germline loops: CDR1 SGDLS, CDR2 YYNGEE. CDR3 amino acids: CASSVGGNTYEQYF. In DNA form, the CDR3 reads TGTGCCAGCAGCGTGGGGGGAAATACCTACGAGCAGTACTTC.

The genes are TRBV20-1 and TRBJ1-6; TRBD1 matches 8 bases. The CDR3 consists of 14 residues. The ends lost 6 bases at V and 10 bases at J; junction bases unmatched: 11. Germline V lookup: CDR1 DFQATT, CDR2 SNEGSKA (reference sequence). CDR3 nucleotide sequence: TGCAGTGCAAACTTGGGACAGGAGGGCTCACCCCTCCACTTT. It codes for CSANLGQEGSPLHF.

A few counts support this clonotype. The V and J genes are TRBV3-1 and TRBJ2-1, with D uncertain. This CDR3 is built from 12 residues. Germline V gene lookup returns CDR1 LGHDT and CDR2 YNNKEL (reference sequence). Trimming cost V 4 bases and J 15 bases, with 16 bases left between them. CDR3 DNA: TGTGCCAGCAGCCCAGGATTCCAGGCTTCGTTCTTC. This encodes CASSPGFQASFF.

A note on this clonotype: A read error is possible here, since a much larger clone lies one base away. The V gene is TRBV12-3 or TRBV12-4, the J gene TRBJ2-1; possibly TRBD2 for D (5 bases). This CDR3 is 12 amino acids long. CDR3 sequence reads: CASRGPAAEQLF. Here the CDR3 DNA reads TGTGCCAGCAGAGGACCAGCGGCTGAGCAGCTCTTC.

The chain uses TRBV2 and TRBJ2-5; possible D gene TRBD1, 6 bases. Germline V gene data show CDR1 as SNHLY and CDR2 as FYNNEI. This CDR3 has 12 amino acids. Deletions cut 7 bases from V and 5 bases from J, with 11 bases between. CDR3 sequence: CASKGDIETQYF. In nucleotides, the CDR3 is TGTGCCAGCAAGGGGGACATCGAGACCCAGTACTTC.

V is TRBV20-1 and J is TRBJ1-5; TRBD1 is a possible D gene (5 bases). Germline lookup yields CDR1 DFQATT and CDR2 SNEGSKA (reference sequence). V was pared by 0 bases and J by 0 bases, with 21 bases between. The CDR3 contains 19 residues. CDR3 sequence (DNA): TGCAGTGCTAGAGATTGGGCGGGCGACAGCCCATATAGCAATCAGCCCCAGCATTTT. Translated, it gives CSARDWAGDSPYSNQPQHF.

About this clonotype: A much larger clone is a single base away; this may be a read error. The chain joins TRBV4-1 to TRBJ1-4; no clear D. The CDR3 spans 14 residues. Germline CDR1 MGHRA, CDR2 YSYEKL. The CDR3 DNA reads TGCGCCAGCAGCCAAGAACAGAATAATGAAAGACTGTTTTTT. Protein sequence: CASSQEQNNERLFF.

This clonotype was recorded many times. The V gene is TRBV12-3 or TRBV12-4, the J gene TRBJ1-5, with no clear D. There are 15 residues in the CDR3. Deletions cut 1 base from V and 3 bases from J, with 10 bases between. In DNA form, the CDR3 reads TGTGCCAGCAGTTTAGACGGGCAGCTCAATCAGCCCCAGCATTTT. It yields the protein CASSLDGQLNQPQHF.

The rearrangement links TRBV28 to TRBJ2-4, with 7 bases lining up with TRBD2. CDR3 length: 11 amino acids. J lost 13 bases, V lost 8 bases, and 8 bases had no gene match. Per germline, CDR1 MDHEN and CDR2 SYDVKM. CDR3 nucleotides: TGTGCCAGCTTACTAGGGCGGGAGCAGTACTTC. Encoded protein: CASLLGREQYF.

In its sample, this clonotype was seen many times. This sequence joins TRBV7-9 and TRBJ2-7; D might be TRBD2 (5 bases). Per germline, CDR1 SEHNR and CDR2 FQNEAQ (reference sequence). The CDR3 has 12 residues. V was pared by 0 bases and J by 7 bases, with 7 bases between. The CDR3 loop is CASSLARREQYF. In DNA, the CDR3 is TGTGCCAGCAGCTTAGCACGGAGGGAGCAGTACTTC.

The gene calls are TRBV5-1 and TRBJ2-2; D gene unclear. Trimming took off 4 bases at V and 4 bases at J, with 11 bases between the two ends. The CDR3 has 14 residues. The germline CDR1 and CDR2 sequences are SGHRS and YFSETQ. CDR3 region: CASSPTVVTGELFF. As DNA, the CDR3 is TGCGCCAGCAGCCCCACGGTCGTCACCGGGGAGCTGTTTTTT.

This clonotype was counted ten times or more. The chain is built from TRBV6-5 and TRBJ2-1, with TRBD1 as a possible D gene (6 bases). Germline loops: CDR1 MNHEY, CDR2 SVGAGI. The CDR3 is 12 amino acids. V lost 10 bases and J 10 bases, leaving 17 bases between the germline ends. The CDR3 nucleotides read TGTGCCACTGGGGGCCGTGTTCAGGAGCAGTTCTTC. Protein product: CATGGRVQEQFF.

This clonotype turned up a few times. The chain couples TRBV20-1 to TRBJ2-7; D is undetermined. V shed 0 bases and J shed 4 bases, with 10 bases lying between them. The CDR3 runs to 13 residues. CDR1 is DFQATT and CDR2 is SNEGSKA in the germline V gene (reference sequence). The CDR3 protein is CSARDGRIYEQYF. CDR3 nucleotide sequence: TGCAGTGCTAGAGATGGCAGAATTTACGAGCAGTACTTC.

This clonotype was seen a handful of times. The junction and the germline gene differ at one end; a read error may be behind it. The chain couples TRBV4-1 to TRBJ2-2, with D possibly being TRBD2 (6 bases). CDR3 length: 12 amino acids. The germline V gene encodes CDR1 MGHRA and CDR2 YSYEKL. CDR3 in amino acids: CASSQDTGGLFF. In nucleotides, the CDR3 is TGCGCCAGCAGCCAAGATACCGGGGGGCTGTTTTTT.

This clonotype was picked up a small number of times. This chain links TRBV4-1 with TRBJ2-7; weak D call: TRBD2 (6 bases). The CDR3 is 15 amino acids. Trimming left V 1 base short and J 2 bases short, with 12 bases between. The germline V gene encodes CDR1 MGHRA and CDR2 YSYEKL. Here the CDR3 reads CASSQAGGRTYEQYF. CDR3 in DNA: TGCGCCAGCAGCCAAGCAGGAGGGCGGACCTACGAGCAGTACTTC.

This clonotype showed up just a few times. This chain uses TRBV20-1 with TRBJ2-7, with D unresolved. CDR1 is DFQATT and CDR2 is SNEGSKA in the germline V gene (reference sequence). V lost 3 bases, J lost 6 bases, and 15 bases lay in between. The CDR3 extends over 13 amino acids. The CDR3 bases are TGCAGTGCTAGTAAGGGCCTCGTGGGCGAGCAGTACTTC. Protein product: CSASKGLVGEQYF.